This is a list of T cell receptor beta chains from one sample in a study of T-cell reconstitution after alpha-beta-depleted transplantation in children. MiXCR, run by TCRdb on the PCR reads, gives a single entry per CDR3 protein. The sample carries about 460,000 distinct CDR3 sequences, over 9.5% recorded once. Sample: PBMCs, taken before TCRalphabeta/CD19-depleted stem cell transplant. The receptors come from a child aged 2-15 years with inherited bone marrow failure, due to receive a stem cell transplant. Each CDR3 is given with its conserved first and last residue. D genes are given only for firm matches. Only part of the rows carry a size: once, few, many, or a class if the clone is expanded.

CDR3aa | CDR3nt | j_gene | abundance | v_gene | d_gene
CASSLRETWGGNTIYF | TGTGCCAGCAGCTTGAGAGAAACTTGGGGAGGAAACACCATATATTTT | TRBJ1-3 | few | TRBV5-6 | NA
CASTRTPGTYEQYF | TGTGCCAGTACCCGTACCCCGGGAACCTACGAGCAGTACTTC | TRBJ2-7 | NA | TRBV19 | NA
CASSFGGGSEAFF | TGCGCCAGCAGCTTCGGGGGAGGTTCTGAAGCTTTCTTT | TRBJ1-1 | many | TRBV5-1 | NA
CASSQRGKNTEAFF | TGTGCCAGCAGCCAGAGAGGGAAGAACACTGAAGCTTTCTTT | TRBJ1-1 | NA | TRBV4-2 | NA
CASGVGGLLTDTQYF | TGTGCCAGCGGCGTGGGGGGACTACTGACAGATACGCAGTATTTT | TRBJ2-3 | NA | TRBV10-3 | TRBD2
CASSNIGTKSFF | TGTGCCAGCAGCAACATCGGGACTAAGTCGTTCTTC | TRBJ2-1 | many | TRBV27 | TRBD2
CSVVGQGPHEQYF | TGCAGCGTTGTGGGACAGGGTCCTCACGAGCAGTACTTC | TRBJ2-7 | many | TRBV29-1 | TRBD1
CASSEYRGNEQFF | TGTGCCAGCAGTGAATATCGAGGGAATGAGCAGTTCTTC | TRBJ2-1 | many | TRBV25-1 | NA
CSAIPLSLNTEAFF | TGCAGTGCCATTCCCCTCTCATTGAACACTGAAGCTTTCTTT | TRBJ1-1 | many | TRBV20-1 | NA
CASSYLLARTDTQYF | TGTGCCAGCAGTTATCTCCTAGCTCGCACAGATACGCAGTATTTT | TRBJ2-3 | many | TRBV27 | NA
CATNGGQSYNEQFF | TGTGCCACCAATGGGGGACAGAGCTACAATGAGCAGTTCTTC | TRBJ2-1 | many | TRBV24-1 | TRBD1
CAWMNGSGGADTQYF | TGTGCCTGGATGAATGGATCGGGAGGGGCAGATACGCAGTATTTT | TRBJ2-3 | NA | TRBV30 | TRBD2
CSARDSGRAYEQYF | TGCAGTGCTAGAGATTCGGGCAGGGCCTACGAGCAGTACTTC | TRBJ2-7 | many | TRBV20-1 | NA
CASSFEGHPEQFF | TGTGCCAGCAGCTTCGAAGGACACCCTGAGCAGTTCTTC | TRBJ2-1 | many | TRBV11-2 | NA
CAITLGASYNEQFF | TGTGCCATCACCCTCGGGGCGTCCTACAATGAGCAGTTCTTC | TRBJ2-1 | many | TRBV6-1 | NA
CASSAKGGRQETQYF | TGTGCCAGCAGCGCGAAAGGGGGGCGGCAAGAGACCCAGTACTTC | TRBJ2-5 | NA | TRBV7-2 | NA
CASSYNPDTGELFF | TGTGCCAGCAGTTACAACCCCGACACCGGGGAGCTGTTTTTT | TRBJ2-2 | many | TRBV6-2/TRBV6-3 | NA
CASSPPGLTVEQYF | TGTGCCAGCTCACCACCCGGGTTGACTGTCGAGCAGTACTTC | TRBJ2-7 | NA | TRBV18 | NA
CASMPEGTGRLGGYTF | TGTGCCAGCATGCCCGAAGGGACAGGGAGATTAGGTGGCTACACCTTC | TRBJ1-2 | NA | TRBV27 | TRBD1
CASSPGLGYGYTF | TGCGCCAGCTCCCCAGGGCTCGGCTATGGCTACACCTTC | TRBJ1-2 | many | TRBV5-1 | NA
CASSLWGGYEQYF | TGTGCCAGCAGTTTATGGGGGGGGTACGAGCAGTACTTC | TRBJ2-7 | few | TRBV27 | TRBD2
CASSQEQHYLNTGELFF | TGCGCCAGCAGCCAAGAGCAGCACTACCTAAACACCGGGGAGCTGTTTTTT | TRBJ2-2 | many | TRBV4-3 | NA
CASSCTETGPEQYF | TGTGCCAGCAGCTGCACAGAGACTGGGCCCGAGCAGTACTTC | TRBJ2-7 | many | TRBV7-9 | NA
CSASFETSGHRQFF | TGCAGTGCTAGTTTCGAGACTAGCGGGCATCGGCAGTTCTTC | TRBJ2-1 | many | TRBV20-1 | TRBD2
CASSLIPTSEQPQHF | TGTGCCAGCAGCTTAATACCAACAAGCGAGCAGCCCCAGCATTTT | TRBJ1-5 | NA | TRBV5-5 | NA
CASSFNGGEYQETQYF | TGTGCCAGCAGTTTCAATGGGGGGGAGTACCAAGAGACCCAGTACTTC | TRBJ2-5 | NA | TRBV28 | TRBD2
CASSPNSALRYGYTF | TGTGCCAGCAGTCCCAACAGCGCCCTACGCTATGGCTACACCTTC | TRBJ1-2 | many | TRBV27 | NA
CASSLGTSSGEQFF | TGTGCCAGCAGCTTAGGGACTAGCTCTGGTGAGCAGTTCTTC | TRBJ2-1 | many | TRBV7-9 | TRBD2
CASSFRGGTSSYNEQFF | TGTGCCAGCAGCTTCAGGGGGGGGACTAGCTCCTACAATGAGCAGTTCTTC | TRBJ2-1 | few | TRBV11-2 | NA
CASSSSGEAFF | NA | TRBJ1-1 | many | TRBV12-3/TRBV12-4 | NA
CVSSYANQPQHF | TGTGTCAGCAGTTACGCCAATCAGCCCCAGCATTTT | TRBJ1-5 | NA | TRBV12-3/TRBV12-4 | NA
CASRPGQGGQPQHF | TGTGCCAGCCGACCGGGACAGGGAGGTCAGCCCCAGCATTTT | TRBJ1-5 | few | TRBV27 | TRBD1
CASSLGPRGLNNQPQHF | TGTGCCAGCAGCTTAGGTCCCAGGGGGCTAAACAATCAGCCCCAGCATTTT | TRBJ1-5 | many | TRBV7-8 | TRBD1
CASSRDRGAFNTEAFF | TGTGCCAGCAGCCGGGACAGGGGGGCCTTTAACACTGAAGCTTTCTTT | TRBJ1-1 | NA | TRBV7-2 | TRBD1
CASFKSGSSYEQYF | TGTGCCAGCTTCAAGAGCGGGAGTAGCTACGAGCAGTACTTC | TRBJ2-7 | NA | TRBV6-1 | TRBD2
CASSSGTLFRDEQYF | TGTGCCAGCAGCTCCGGGACACTTTTTAGGGACGAGCAGTACTTC | TRBJ2-7 | many | TRBV7-9 | NA
CASSFRTAYNEKLFF | TGTGCCAGCAGCTTCCGGACGGCCTATAATGAAAAACTGTTTTTT | TRBJ1-4 | NA | TRBV13 | NA
CASSMRGDPRNEQFF | TGTGCCAGTAGTATGAGGGGGGACCCAAGGAATGAGCAGTTCTTC | TRBJ2-1 | many | TRBV19 | NA
CASSLSARGYTF | TGTGCCAGCAGTCTTTCAGCGCGCGGCTACACCTTC | TRBJ1-2 | many | TRBV12-3/TRBV12-4 | NA
CASSLSGVRETQYF | TGTGCCAGCAGTTTATCCGGCGTTCGGGAGACCCAGTACTTC | TRBJ2-5 | many | TRBV27 | NA
CASSHIAGVQETQYF | TGTGCCAGCAGTCATATAGCGGGGGTCCAAGAGACCCAGTACTTC | TRBJ2-5 | many | TRBV2 | TRBD2